This T cell receptor (beta chain) came from a study of shared clonotypes between healthy human individuals. Trimming took off 4 bases at V and 9 bases at J, with 9 bases between the two ends. Germline V CDR1 and CDR2: MNHNY, SVGAGI (reference sequence). The CDR3 totals 11 residues. Assay: immunoSEQ multiplex PCR; the TCRdb copy retains only in-frame clones and omits some. The table includes 2,500,000 or so clones, under 95% detected once. In regard to this clone: Its antigen is still unknown.

Division of CD4+ cells produced a CD45RA+ naive subset and a CD45RA-negative memory subset. Study-wide points: Memory subsets generally showed lower estimated richness than naive subsets. Unshared clonotypes carried lower generation probabilities than those common to all four donors.

The sequenced material came from naive CD4+ T cells from PBMCs. Indicated subset: CD45RA+ positively selected. The chain carries TRBV6-6 and TRBJ1-2; D call uncertain. The receptor's source is a young man in good health. Some clones in this sample may be carry-over from other donors' samples. The CDR3 sequence: CASSLDGRYTF. The CDR3 DNA sequence: TGTGCCAGCAGTTTGGACGGTCGCTACACCTTC.